This T cell receptor beta chain was documented in a study of T cell responses to AZD1222 COVID-19 vaccine. Notes on this clone: Its antigen is currently unknown.

The CDR3 has 15 amino acids. V shed 1 base and J shed 6 bases, with 17 bases lying between them. The germline V gene has CDR1 SGHRS and CDR2 YFSETQ. Method: immunoSEQ multiplex PCR; TCRdb's copy keeps in-frame clones and lacks some. The sample shows around 140,000 clones, 80% to 95% of them seen only once. General study findings and limits: Baseline antibody screening turned up just a handful of seropositive AZD1222 recipients. Mapped onto spike, vaccine-associated CD4 TCRs spanned it and were dominant at 160-218 and 743-854.

The V and J genes are TRBV5-1 and TRBJ2-7; D not resolved. Sample: peripheral blood, taken on day 0 of AZD1222 vaccination. The sequence came from an adult in good health. The DNA of the CDR3 is TGCGCCAGCAGCTTGTTTGGAGTTTTTTTGGGCGAGCAGTACTTC. It encodes CASSLFGVFLGEQYF.